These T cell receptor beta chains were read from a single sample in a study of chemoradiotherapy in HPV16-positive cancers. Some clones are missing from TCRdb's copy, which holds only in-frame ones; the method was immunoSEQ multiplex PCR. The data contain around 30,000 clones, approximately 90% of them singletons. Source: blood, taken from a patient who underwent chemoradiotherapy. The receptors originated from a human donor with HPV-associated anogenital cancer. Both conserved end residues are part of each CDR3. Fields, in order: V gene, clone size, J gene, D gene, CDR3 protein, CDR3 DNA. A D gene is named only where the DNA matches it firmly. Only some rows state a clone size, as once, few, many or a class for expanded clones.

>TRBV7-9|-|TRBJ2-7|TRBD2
CASSISGGYEQYF
TGTGCCAGCAGCATTAGCGGGGGGTACGAGCAGTACTTC
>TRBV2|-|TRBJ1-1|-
CASSDPGSYSEAFF
TGTGCCAGCAGTGACCCAGGGTCGTATAGCGAAGCTTTCTTT
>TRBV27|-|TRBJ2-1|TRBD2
CASSLILAVSYNEQFF
TGTGCCAGCAGTTTAATTCTAGCGGTCTCCTACAATGAGCAGTTCTTC
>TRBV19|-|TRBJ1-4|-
CASSIGRGLDEKLFF
TGTGCCAGTAGTATAGGGCGGGGTTTGGATGAAAAACTGTTTTTT
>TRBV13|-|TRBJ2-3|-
CASSSFRDIGTDTQYF
TGTGCCAGCAGCTCCTTCCGGGACATAGGGACAGATACGCAGTATTTT
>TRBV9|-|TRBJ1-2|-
CASSVDNNYGYTF
TGTGCCAGCAGCGTAGATAACAACTATGGCTACACCTTC
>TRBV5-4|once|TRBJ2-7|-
CASSLAPDYEQYF
TGTGCCAGCAGCTTGGCACCGGACTACGAGCAGTACTTC
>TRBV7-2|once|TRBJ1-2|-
CASSLVGPYGYTF
TGTGCCAGCAGCTTAGTTGGCCCATATGGCTACACCTTC
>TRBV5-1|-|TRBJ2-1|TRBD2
CASSSTGTNYNEQFF
TGCGCCAGCAGCTCGACCGGGACTAACTACAATGAGCAGTTCTTC
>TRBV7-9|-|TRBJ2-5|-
CASNNGVGRETQYF
TGTGCCAGCAACAACGGGGTGGGGAGGGAGACCCAGTACTTC
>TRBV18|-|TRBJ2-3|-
CASSPGTPRDTQYF
TGTGCCAGCTCACCGGGGACCCCGCGGGATACGCAGTATTTT
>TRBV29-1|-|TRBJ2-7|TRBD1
CSVGRTGSSYEQYF
TGCAGCGTTGGACGGACAGGGAGCTCCTACGAGCAGTACTTC
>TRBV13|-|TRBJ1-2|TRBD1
CASSLGAGGVDGYTF
TGTGCCAGCAGCTTAGGGGCAGGGGGAGTCGATGGCTACACCTTC
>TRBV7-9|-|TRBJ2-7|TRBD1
CASSLALGQGAYEQYF
TGTGCCAGCAGCTTAGCGCTGGGACAGGGGGCCTACGAGCAGTACTTC
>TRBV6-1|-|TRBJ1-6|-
CASSDGGRLNNSPLHF
TGTGCCAGCAGTGACGGTGGACGGCTAAATAATTCACCCCTCCACTTT
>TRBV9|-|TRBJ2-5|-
CASSVDSQQETQYF
TGTGCCAGCAGCGTAGATTCCCAGCAAGAGACCCAGTACTTC
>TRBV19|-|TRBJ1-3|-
CASTLRGFSGNTIYF
TGTGCCAGTACCCTCCGTGGGTTCTCTGGAAACACCATATATTTT
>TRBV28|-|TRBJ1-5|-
CASSSHFKPQHF
TGTGCCAGCAGTTCCCATTTCAAGCCCCAGCATTTT
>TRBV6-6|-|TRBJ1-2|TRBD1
CASSPWRGQGNYTF
TGTGCCAGCAGCCCCTGGCGGGGACAGGGGAACTACACCTTC
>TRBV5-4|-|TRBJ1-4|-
CASSLPGWDEKLFF
TGTGCCAGCAGCTTACCGGGCTGGGATGAAAAACTGTTTTTT
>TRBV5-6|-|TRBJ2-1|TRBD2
CASSLEGSGRFGNEQFF
TGTGCCAGCAGCTTGGAGGGGAGCGGGAGATTTGGCAATGAGCAGTTCTTC
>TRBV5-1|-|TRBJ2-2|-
CASRVRAAGGELFF
TGCGCCAGCAGAGTCCGGGCGGCTGGCGGGGAGCTGTTTTTT
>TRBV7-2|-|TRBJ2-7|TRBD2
CASSSGTYSGIKGYEQYF
TGTGCCAGCAGCTCTGGGACCTATAGCGGGATAAAGGGGTACGAGCAGTACTTC
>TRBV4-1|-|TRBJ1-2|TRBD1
CASSQPGQINYGYTF
TGCGCCAGCAGCCAGCCGGGACAGATTAACTATGGCTACACCTTC
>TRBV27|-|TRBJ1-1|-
CASSPNPGQNTEAFF
TGTGCCAGCAGTCCAAATCCCGGACAGAACACTGAAGCTTTCTTT
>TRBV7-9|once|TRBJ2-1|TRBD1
CASSLQGTNYNEQFF
TGTGCCAGCAGCCTACAGGGGACCAATTACAATGAGCAGTTCTTC
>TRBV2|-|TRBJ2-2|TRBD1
CASSRGTGAGELFF
TGTGCCAGCAGCCGAGGGACAGGGGCCGGGGAGCTGTTTTTT
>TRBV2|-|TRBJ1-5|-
CASSEGGPQHF
TGTGCCAGCAGTGAGGGGGGTCCCCAGCATTTT
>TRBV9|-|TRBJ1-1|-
CASSVDSGSTEAFF
TGTGCCAGCAGCGTAGATTCAGGGTCCACTGAAGCTTTCTTT
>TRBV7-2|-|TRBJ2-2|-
CASRKPGLLTGGELFF
TGTGCCAGCAGGAAACCGGGACTCCTTACTGGTGGGGAGCTGTTTTTT
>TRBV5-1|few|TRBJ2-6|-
CASSLGLRLSGANVLTF
TGCGCCAGCAGCTTGGGACTTCGTCTCTCTGGGGCCAACGTCCTGACTTTC
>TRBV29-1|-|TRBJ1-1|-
CSVGRTEAFF
TGCAGCGTTGGTCGGACTGAAGCTTTCTTT
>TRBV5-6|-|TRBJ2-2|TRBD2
CASSFGLAGNTGELFF
TGTGCCAGCAGCTTTGGACTAGCGGGAAACACCGGGGAGCTGTTTTTT
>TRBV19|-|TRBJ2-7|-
CASSIAVNSYEQYF
TGTGCCAGTAGTATCGCGGTGAACAGCTACGAGCAGTACTTC
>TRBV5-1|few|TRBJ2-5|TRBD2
CASSYTLAGGETQYF
TGCGCCAGCAGCTACACACTAGCGGGGGGGGAGACCCAGTACTTC
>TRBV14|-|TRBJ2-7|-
CASSQDYRDYEQYF
TGTGCCAGCAGCCAAGACTACAGGGACTACGAGCAGTACTTC
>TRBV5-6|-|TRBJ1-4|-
CASSLGGRGEKLFF
TGTGCCAGCAGCTTGGGGGGCAGGGGTGAAAAACTGTTTTTT
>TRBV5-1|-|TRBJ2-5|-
CASSDRPQETQYF
TGCGCCAGCAGCGACAGACCTCAAGAGACCCAGTACTTC
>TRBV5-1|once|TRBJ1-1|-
CASSLYDSVGSEAFF
TGCGCCAGCAGCTTATACGACTCAGTGGGCTCTGAAGCTTTCTTT
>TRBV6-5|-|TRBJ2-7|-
CASSFSGSEQYF
TGTGCCAGCAGTTTCTCAGGGTCCGAGCAGTACTTC
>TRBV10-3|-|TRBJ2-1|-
CAITSGQFYNEQFF
TGTGCCATCACGTCAGGGCAATTTTACAATGAGCAGTTCTTC
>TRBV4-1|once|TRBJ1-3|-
CASRGGADSGNTIYF
TGCGCCAGCAGGGGGGGCGCAGACTCTGGAAACACCATATATTTT
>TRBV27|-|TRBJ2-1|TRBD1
CASRMTGGPYNEQFF
TGTGCCAGCAGGATGACAGGGGGTCCTTACAATGAGCAGTTCTTC